The 4 T cell receptor beta chains given below trace back to one sample, sequenced in a study of OX40 agonist ivuxolimab in advanced cancers. Here immunoSEQ multiplex PCR was the method, and the copy in TCRdb shows in-frame clones only, minus some. The table includes 70,000 to 90,000 clones, 86% detected once. The sequences come from CD4+ or CD8+ T cells sorted from blood, collected in a trial of the OX40 agonist ivuxolimab. The receptors shown here come from an adult with an advanced solid tumor such as melanoma, head and neck, liver or kidney cancer.

The genes are TRBV2 and TRBJ1-4, with 10 bases lining up with TRBD1. Looked up from germline, CDR1 is SNHLY and CDR2 is FYNNEI. The J segment lost 4 bases and the V segment lost 5 bases, leaving 13 bases of the junction unmatched. This CDR3 contains 18 residues. The CDR3 reads CASSRTGTGVKGNEKLFF. The CDR3 nucleotides read TGTGCCAGCAGTCGCACCGGGACAGGGGTAAAGGGTAATGAAAAACTGTTTTTT.

This sequence joins TRBV14 and TRBJ2-2, with a possible D match to TRBD2 (7 bases). V lost 0 bases and J lost 3, with 11 bases in between. Germline CDR1 is SGHDN and CDR2 is FVKESK. The CDR3 consists of 16 residues. CDR3 region: CASSQEGRGYTGELFF. CDR3 coding DNA: TGTGCCAGCAGCCAAGAGGGGAGGGGGTACACCGGGGAGCTGTTTTTT.

In nucleotides, the CDR3 is TGCGCCAGCAGCTTGGGCGCCTACGAGCAGTACTTC. Translated: CASSLGAYEQYF. The chain is built from TRBV5-1 and TRBJ2-7; no definite D call. Germline CDR1 and CDR2: SGHRS and YFSETQ. The CDR3 runs to 12 residues. V was shortened by 0 bases and J by 2 bases, with 3 bases between the two germline ends.

This clone has just a few counts. The chain has TRBV7-2 and TRBJ1-5; a possible D gene is TRBD1 (5 bases). Germline V lookup: CDR1 SGHTA, CDR2 FQGNSA. CDR3 length: 18 residues. V was shortened by 1 base and J by 7 bases, with 23 bases between the two germline ends. The CDR3 sequence: CASSLGISSGGGGQPQHF. The CDR3 nucleotides read TGTGCCAGCAGCTTAGGGATCTCCTCCGGGGGAGGAGGACAGCCCCAGCATTTT.